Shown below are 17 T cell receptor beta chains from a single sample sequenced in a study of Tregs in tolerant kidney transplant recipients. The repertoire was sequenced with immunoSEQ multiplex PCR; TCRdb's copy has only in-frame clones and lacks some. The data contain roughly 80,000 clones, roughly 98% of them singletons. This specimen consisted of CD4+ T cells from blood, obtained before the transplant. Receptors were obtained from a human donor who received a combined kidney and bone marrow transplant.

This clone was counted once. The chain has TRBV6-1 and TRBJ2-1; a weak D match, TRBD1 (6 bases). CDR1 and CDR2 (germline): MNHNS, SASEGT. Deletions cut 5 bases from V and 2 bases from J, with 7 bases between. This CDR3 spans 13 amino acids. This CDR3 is CASSTGPYNEQFF. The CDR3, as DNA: TGTGCCAGCAGTACAGGGCCCTACAATGAGCAGTTCTTC.

The CDR3, as DNA: TGTGCCAGCAGCGGAAGGACAGCCACCTACGAGCAGTACTTC. As protein: CASSGRTATYEQYF. J is TRBJ2-7 and V is TRBV11-3, with D possibly TRBD1 on 6 matching bases. CDR3 length: 14 amino acids. Germline V CDR1 and CDR2: SGHNT, YENEEA. V lost 5 bases and J 2 bases, leaving 13 bases between the germline ends.

The CDR3 sequence: CASSPHRGWTGVTGELFF. As DNA, the CDR3 is TGTGCCAGCAGCCCCCATCGGGGGTGGACAGGGGTCACCGGGGAGCTGTTTTTT. The chain employs TRBV9 and TRBJ2-2; 9 bases fit TRBD1. CDR1 is SGDLS, CDR2 YYNGEE, per germline. V lost 4 bases to trimming and J lost 4 bases; unmatched junction nucleotides: 14. This CDR3 is 18 amino acids long.

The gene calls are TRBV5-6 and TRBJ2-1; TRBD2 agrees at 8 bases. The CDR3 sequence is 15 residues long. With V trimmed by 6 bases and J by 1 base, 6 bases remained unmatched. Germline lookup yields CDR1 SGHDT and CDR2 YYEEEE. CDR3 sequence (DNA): TGTGCCAGCAACGAGGGCGGGAGGTCCTACAATGAGCAGTTCTTC. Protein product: CASNEGGRSYNEQFF.

In nucleotides, the CDR3 is TGTGCCACCAGCCGCCGGGCTAGCCACACCGGGGAGCTGTTTTTT. This gives the protein CATSRRASHTGELFF. The chain employs TRBV15 and TRBJ2-2; D is perhaps TRBD2 (5 bases). With 5 bases removed from V and 3 bases from J, the gap between germline ends came to 13 bases. The germline gives CDR1 LNHNV, CDR2 YYDKDF (reference sequence). This CDR3 is 15 amino acids long.

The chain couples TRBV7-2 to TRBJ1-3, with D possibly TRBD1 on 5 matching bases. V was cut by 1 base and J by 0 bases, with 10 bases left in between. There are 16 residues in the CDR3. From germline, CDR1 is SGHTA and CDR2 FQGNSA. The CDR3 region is CASSLVGGGSGNTIYF. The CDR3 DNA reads TGTGCCAGCAGCTTAGTCGGGGGGGGCTCTGGAAACACCATATATTTT. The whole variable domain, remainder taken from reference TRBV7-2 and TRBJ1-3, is GAGVSQSPSNKVTEKGKDVELRCDPISGHTALYWYRQSLGQGLEFLIYFQGNSAPDKSGLPSDRFSAERTGGSVSTLTIQRTQQEDSAVYLCASSLVGGGSGNTIYFGEGSWLTVV.

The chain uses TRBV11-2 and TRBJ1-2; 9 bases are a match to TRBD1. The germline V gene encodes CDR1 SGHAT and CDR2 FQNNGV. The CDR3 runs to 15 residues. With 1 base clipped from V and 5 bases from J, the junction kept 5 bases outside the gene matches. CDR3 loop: CASSLAGTGSYGYTF. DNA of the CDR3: TGTGCCAGCAGCTTAGCAGGGACAGGGTCATATGGCTACACCTTC.

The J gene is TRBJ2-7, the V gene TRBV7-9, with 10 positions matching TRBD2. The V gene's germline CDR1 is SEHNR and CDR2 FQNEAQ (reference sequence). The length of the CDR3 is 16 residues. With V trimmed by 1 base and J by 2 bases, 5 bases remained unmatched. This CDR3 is CASSLGGLADAYEQYF. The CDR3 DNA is TGTGCCAGCAGCTTAGGTGGACTAGCGGACGCCTACGAGCAGTACTTC.

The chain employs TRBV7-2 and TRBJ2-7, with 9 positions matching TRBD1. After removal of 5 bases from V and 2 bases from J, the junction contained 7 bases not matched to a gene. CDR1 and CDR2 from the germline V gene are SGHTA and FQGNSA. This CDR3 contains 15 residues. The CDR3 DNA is TGTGCCAGCAGCAGAGGACAGGGGCCTACCTACGAGCAGTACTTC. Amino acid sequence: CASSRGQGPTYEQYF.

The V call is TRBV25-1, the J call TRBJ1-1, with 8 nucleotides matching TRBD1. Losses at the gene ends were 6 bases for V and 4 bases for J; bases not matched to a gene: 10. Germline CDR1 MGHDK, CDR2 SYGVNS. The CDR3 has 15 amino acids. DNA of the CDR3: TGTGCCAGCAGACAGGGGGAACGGTTTACCACTGAAGCTTTCTTT. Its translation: CASRQGERFTTEAFF.

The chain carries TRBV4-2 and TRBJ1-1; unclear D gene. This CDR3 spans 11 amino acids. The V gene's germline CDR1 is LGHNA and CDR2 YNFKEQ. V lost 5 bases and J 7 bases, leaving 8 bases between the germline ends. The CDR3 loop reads CASSSLSEAFF. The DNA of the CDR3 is TGTGCCAGCAGCTCATTGAGTGAAGCTTTCTTT.

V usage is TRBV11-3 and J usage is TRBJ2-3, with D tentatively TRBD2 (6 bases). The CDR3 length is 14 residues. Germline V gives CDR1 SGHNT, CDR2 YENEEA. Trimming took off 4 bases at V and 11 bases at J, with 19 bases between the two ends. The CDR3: CASSSLTGLAQQYF. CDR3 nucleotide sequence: TGTGCCAGCAGCTCCTTAACGGGACTCGCTCAGCAGTATTTT.

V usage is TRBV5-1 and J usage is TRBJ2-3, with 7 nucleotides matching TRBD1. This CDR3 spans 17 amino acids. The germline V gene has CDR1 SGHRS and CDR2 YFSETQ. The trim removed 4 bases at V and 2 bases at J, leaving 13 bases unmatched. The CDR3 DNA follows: TGCGCCAGCAGCCTCCAATTGACAGGGACCAACACAGATACGCAGTATTTT. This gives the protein CASSLQLTGTNTDTQYF. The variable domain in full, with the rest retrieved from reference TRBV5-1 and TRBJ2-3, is KAGVTQTPRYLIKTRGQQVTLSCSPISGHRSVSWYQQTPGQGLQFLFEYFSETQRNKGNFPGRFSGRQFSNSRSEMNVSTLELGDSALYLCASSLQLTGTNTDTQYFGPGTRLTVL.

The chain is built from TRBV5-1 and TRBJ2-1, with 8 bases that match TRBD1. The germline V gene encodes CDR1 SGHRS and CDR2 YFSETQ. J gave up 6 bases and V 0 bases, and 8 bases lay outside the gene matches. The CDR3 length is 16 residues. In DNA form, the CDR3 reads TGCGCCAGCAGCTTGGGGACAGGGAGAGAAGGCAATGAGCAGTTCTTC. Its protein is CASSLGTGREGNEQFF.

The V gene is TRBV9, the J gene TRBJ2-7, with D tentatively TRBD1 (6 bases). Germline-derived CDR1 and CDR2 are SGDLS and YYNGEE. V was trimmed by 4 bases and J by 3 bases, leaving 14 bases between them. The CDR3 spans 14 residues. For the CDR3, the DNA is TGTGCCAGCAGCCCACAGGGAGCTGGCTACGAGCAGTACTTC. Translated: CASSPQGAGYEQYF.

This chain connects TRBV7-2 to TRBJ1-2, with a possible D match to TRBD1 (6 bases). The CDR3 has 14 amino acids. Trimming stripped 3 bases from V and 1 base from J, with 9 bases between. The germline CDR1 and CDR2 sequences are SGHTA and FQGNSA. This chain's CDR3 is CASSLGGLNYGYTF. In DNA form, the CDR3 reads TGTGCCAGCAGCTTGGGGGGGCTTAACTATGGCTACACCTTC.

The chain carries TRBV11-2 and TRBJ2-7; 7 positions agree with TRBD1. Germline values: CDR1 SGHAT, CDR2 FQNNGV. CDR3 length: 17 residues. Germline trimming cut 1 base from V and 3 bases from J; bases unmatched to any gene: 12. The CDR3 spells CASSLVAFETGNYEQYF. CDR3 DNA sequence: TGTGCCAGCAGCTTAGTGGCATTCGAGACAGGGAACTACGAGCAGTACTTC.